The 30 T cell receptor beta chains below all came from one sample that was sequenced in a study of blood T cell repertoires in COVID-19. Sequencing was performed with immunoSEQ multiplex PCR; in TCRdb, only in-frame clones are kept and a portion is missing. The data show about 120,000 clones, approximately 80% seen once. Sequencing used peripheral blood. The source is a woman of 80 years or more with acute or convalescent COVID-19.

The V gene is TRBV10-3, the J gene TRBJ2-1; 9 bases match TRBD1. The germline V gene has CDR1 ENHRY and CDR2 SYGVKD. This CDR3 is built from 15 residues. V shed 2 bases, J shed 9 bases, and the junction held 8 bases outside the gene matches. The CDR3 DNA reads as TGTGCCATCAGTGAGATACAGGGGGCGGACGGTGAGCAGTTCTTC. It codes for CAISEIQGADGEQFF.

This chain links TRBV5-1 with TRBJ1-1; 8 bases map to TRBD1. Germline assignment: CDR1 SGHRS and CDR2 YFSETQ. V dropped 1 base and J dropped 1; count of bases not matched to a gene: 9. This CDR3 is built from 17 residues. This CDR3 reads CASSLYSGGAGNTEAFF. CDR3 sequence (DNA): TGCGCCAGCAGCTTGTATTCAGGGGGCGCCGGGAACACTGAAGCTTTCTTT.

This chain joins TRBV14 and TRBJ1-6, with a possible D match to TRBD1 (5 bases). CDR1 SGHDN and CDR2 FVKESK come from the germline V gene. This CDR3 contains 15 residues. The germline V and J ends were trimmed by 2 bases and 9 bases, with 14 bases remaining between them. The DNA of the CDR3 is TGTGCCAGCAGCCAAATAGGAACGGGGGTTTCACCCCTCCACTTT. Its protein is CASSQIGTGVSPLHF. The whole variable domain, filled in from reference TRBV14 and TRBJ1-6, reads EAGVTQFPSHSVIEKGQTVTLRCDPISGHDNLYWYRRVMGKEIKFLLHFVKESKQDESGMPNNRFLAERTGGTYSTLKVQPAELEDSGVYFCASSQIGTGVSPLHFGNGTRLTVT.

The V call is TRBV27, the J call TRBJ1-6; 7 nucleotides match TRBD1. The CDR3 length is 16 residues. Trimming cost V 5 bases and J 7 bases; bases outside gene matches: 11. Germline CDR1 reads MNHEY; CDR2 reads SMNVEV (reference sequence). CDR3 bases: TGTGCCAGCAGTCAGCGAGGGACAGTACCCAATTCACCCCTCCACTTT. Its translation: CASSQRGTVPNSPLHF.

The rearrangement joins TRBV7-9 to TRBJ2-1; a possible D gene is TRBD2 (5 bases). Trimming removed 5 bases at V and 0 bases at J, with 20 bases between. The CDR3 length is 18 residues. Germline V gene sequence: CDR1 SEHNR, CDR2 FQNEAQ (reference sequence). CDR3 protein: CASSTRSRGSSSYNEQFF. The DNA for the CDR3 is TGTGCCAGCAGCACACGGAGCCGGGGTTCCAGCTCCTACAATGAGCAGTTCTTC.

The chain employs TRBV30 and TRBJ2-1; 7 bases line up with TRBD1. CDR3 size: 16 residues. V shed 0 bases, J shed 6 bases, and the junction held 11 bases outside the gene matches. Germline V gene data show CDR1 as GTSNPN and CDR2 as SVGIG (reference sequence). Here the CDR3 reads CAWSVRGQLRLNEQFF. CDR3 in DNA: TGTGCCTGGAGTGTACGGGGACAGCTGAGGCTCAATGAGCAGTTCTTC.

Only a few counts were recorded for this clone. The DNA for the CDR3 is TGTGCCAGCAGTTTACTAAGCGGGATCACAGATACGCAGTATTTT. Translation: CASSLLSGITDTQYF. V and J are TRBV28 and TRBJ2-3, with TRBD2 matching over 7 bases. The CDR3 is 15 residues long. Looked up from germline, CDR1 is MDHEN and CDR2 is SYDVKM. Unmatched junction bases numbered 4, after V lost 2 bases and J lost 2 bases. Combining the CDR3 with reference TRBV28 and TRBJ2-3 gives the whole variable domain DVKVTQSSRYLVKRTGEKVFLECVQDMDHENMFWYRQDPGLGLRLIYFSYDVKMKEKGDIPEGYSVSREKKERFSLILESASTNQTSMYLCASSLLSGITDTQYFGPGTRLTVL.

The gene calls are TRBV24-1 and TRBJ1-1, with 7 nucleotides matching TRBD1. Losses at the gene ends were 5 bases for V and 4 bases for J; bases not matched to a gene: 3. CDR1 and CDR2 (germline): KGHDR, SFDVKD. The CDR3 length is 13 residues. CDR3 sequence: CATSGQGATEAFF. The CDR3 DNA reads TGTGCCACCAGTGGACAGGGTGCCACTGAAGCTTTCTTT.

The V call is TRBV2, the J call TRBJ1-4; D call uncertain. Trimming pared 4 bases from V and 8 bases from J, leaving 5 bases between. Germline CDR1 and CDR2: SNHLY and FYNNEI. CDR3 length: 11 amino acids. CDR3 region: CASSGLEKLFF. The CDR3 nucleotides read TGTGCCAGCAGTGGACTAGAAAAACTGTTTTTT. Together with reference TRBV2 and TRBJ1-4, the CDR3 gives the full variable domain: EPEVTQTPSHQVTQMGQEVILRCVPISNHLYFYWYRQILGQKVEFLVSFYNNEISEKSEIFDDQFSVERPDGSNFTLKIRSTKLEDSAMYFCASSGLEKLFFGSGTQLSVL.

The chain recombines TRBV2 with TRBJ2-2; 8 nucleotides agree with TRBD2. V lost 7 bases and J lost 5; bases outside the gene matches: 6. The germline V gene has CDR1 SNHLY and CDR2 FYNNEI. The CDR3 is 14 residues long. The CDR3 region is CASTGTRGTGELFF. The CDR3 coding sequence is TGTGCCAGCACCGGGACTAGAGGGACCGGGGAGCTGTTTTTT.

The V gene is TRBV5-8, the J gene TRBJ1-5; 8 nucleotides align to TRBD1. Germline V gives CDR1 SGHTS, CDR2 YDEGEE. The CDR3 is 16 amino acids. The V and J ends lost 4 bases and 0 bases, in that order; junction bases with no gene match: 6. CDR3 residues: CASSPGTGNSNQPQHF. The CDR3 coding sequence is TGTGCCAGCAGCCCCGGGACAGGTAATAGCAATCAGCCCCAGCATTTT.

The chain carries TRBV7-2 and TRBJ1-3, with 8 bases fitting TRBD1. The CDR3 runs 14 residues. The J segment lost 2 bases and the V segment lost 3 bases, leaving 0 bases of the junction unmatched. In germline, CDR1 is SGHTA, CDR2 FQGNSA. This chain's CDR3 is CASSLGQAGNTIYF. The CDR3, as DNA: TGTGCCAGCAGCTTGGGACAGGCTGGAAACACCATATATTTT. The whole variable domain, filled in from reference TRBV7-2 and TRBJ1-3, reads GAGVSQSPSNKVTEKGKDVELRCDPISGHTALYWYRQSLGQGLEFLIYFQGNSAPDKSGLPSDRFSAERTGGSVSTLTIQRTQQEDSAVYLCASSLGQAGNTIYFGEGSWLTVV.

This clone was detected a few times. This rearrangement joins TRBV27 to TRBJ1-6; D is possibly TRBD1 (5 bases). Germline V gives CDR1 MNHEY, CDR2 SMNVEV (reference sequence). V was trimmed by 5 bases and J by 4 bases, leaving 6 bases between them. The CDR3 is 13 amino acids. The CDR3 sequence: CASSQGYNSPLHF. The DNA for the CDR3 is TGTGCCAGCAGTCAGGGATATAATTCACCCCTCCACTTT.

J is TRBJ1-2 and V is TRBV5-6, with D possibly matching TRBD1 (5 bases). V dropped 4 bases and J dropped 7 bases, with 14 bases sitting between them. There are 13 residues in the CDR3. Germline V gene lookup returns CDR1 SGHDT and CDR2 YYEEEE. The CDR3 sequence is CASSVRGRSGYTF. The DNA for the CDR3 is TGTGCCAGCAGCGTTAGGGGTCGGAGTGGCTACACCTTC.

J is TRBJ1-1 and V is TRBV2; D not resolved. This CDR3 is 13 amino acids long. CDR1 SNHLY and CDR2 FYNNEI come from the germline V gene. The ends were cut back, 10 bases at V and 0 bases at J, with 12 bases in the middle. The CDR3 DNA reads as TGTGCCACCGGAGTCGACGTGAACACTGAAGCTTTCTTT. Its protein product is CATGVDVNTEAFF.

The chain is built from TRBV5-1 and TRBJ1-2, with 7 bases identical to TRBD1. The V and J ends lost 0 bases and 2 bases, in that order; junction bases with no gene match: 7. Germline values: CDR1 SGHRS, CDR2 YFSETQ. The CDR3 is 16 residues long. CDR3 coding DNA: TGCGCCAGCAGCTTGGGGACAGGCGACAACAACTATGGCTACACCTTC. Amino acid sequence: CASSLGTGDNNYGYTF.

The rearrangement links TRBV6-2 or TRBV6-3 to TRBJ2-1; possible D gene TRBD1, 5 bases. V lost 2 bases and J 4 bases, leaving 12 bases between the germline ends. Germline CDR1 is MNHEY and CDR2 is SVGEGT. The CDR3 consists of 15 residues. The CDR3 DNA follows: TGTGCCAGCAGTTACGCGCAGGGCGCTTACAATGAGCAGTTCTTC. This gives the protein CASSYAQGAYNEQFF.

The table lists this clone with a few counts. The chain carries TRBV28 and TRBJ2-7; 10 bases agree with TRBD2. The CDR3 extends over 17 amino acids. V gave up 3 bases and J gave up 2 bases; unmatched junction bases: 10. Looked up from germline, CDR1 is MDHEN and CDR2 is SYDVKM. The CDR3 coding sequence is TGTGCCAGCAGTTTGGTAGTAGCGGGAGGAATAACCTACGAGCAGTACTTC. Its translation: CASSLVVAGGITYEQYF.

V usage is TRBV6-5 and J usage is TRBJ1-4; the D is unclear. Germline V gene lookup returns CDR1 MNHEY and CDR2 SVGAGI. Trimming pared 6 bases from V and 0 bases from J, leaving 8 bases between. The CDR3 has 14 residues. CDR3 DNA sequence: TGTGCCAGCAGCGACGGGGCAACTAATGAAAAACTGTTTTTT. This codes for CASSDGATNEKLFF.

The rearrangement joins TRBV28 to TRBJ1-2; D gene uncertain. The V end was cut by 6 bases, the J end by 0 bases, with 8 bases between. The CDR3 loop spans 13 amino acids. CDR1 is MDHEN, CDR2 SYDVKM, per germline. The CDR3 DNA follows: TGTGCCAGCAGATCGCAGACTAACTATGGCTACACCTTC. It specifies CASRSQTNYGYTF.

V and J are TRBV11-3 and TRBJ2-2; TRBD1 is a possible D gene (6 bases). The V gene's germline CDR1 is SGHNT and CDR2 YENEEA. V was cut by 3 bases and J by 0 bases, with 8 bases left in between. The CDR3 spans 15 residues. CDR3 coding DNA: TGTGCCAGCAGCTTCAAGGGGGCGAACACCGGGGAGCTGTTTTTT. Translated, it gives CASSFKGANTGELFF.

V gene TRBV6-1 combines with J gene TRBJ1-2; D ambiguous. This CDR3 is built from 13 residues. Germline V gene sequence: CDR1 MNHNS, CDR2 SASEGT. Trimming pared 0 bases from V and 6 bases from J, leaving 8 bases between. CDR3 sequence (DNA): TGTGCCAGCAGTGAAGCCCCTGAGCATGGCTACACCTTC. Residues: CASSEAPEHGYTF.

The chain uses TRBV7-9 and TRBJ2-3; TRBD2 matches 12 bases. The CDR3 extends over 16 amino acids. V gave up 4 bases and J gave up 2 bases; unmatched junction bases: 4. Germline CDR1 and CDR2: SEHNR and FQNEAQ (reference sequence). Here the CDR3 reads CASSSRTSGVTDTQYF. For the CDR3, the DNA is TGTGCCAGCAGCTCTCGGACTAGCGGGGTCACAGATACGCAGTATTTT.

The chain couples TRBV2 to TRBJ2-2, with D perhaps TRBD1 (6 bases). CDR1 is SNHLY, CDR2 FYNNEI, per germline. V gave up 1 base and J gave up 3 bases, with 9 bases separating them. The length of the CDR3 is 15 residues. CDR3 DNA: TGTGCCAGCAGTGAAGGGGACATAGACACCGGGGAGCTGTTTTTT. This codes for CASSEGDIDTGELFF.

V and J are TRBV7-8 and TRBJ2-6; 10 bases map to TRBD1. Germline CDR1 reads SGHVS; CDR2 reads FQNEAQ. This CDR3 is built from 18 residues. V gave up 6 bases and J gave up 0 bases; unmatched junction bases: 8. Here the CDR3 reads CASSLGTGEPSGANVLTF. CDR3 coding DNA: TGTGCCAGCAGTCTTGGGACAGGGGAACCCTCTGGGGCCAACGTCCTGACTTTC.

Worth noting for this clone: At the DNA level, this CDR3 is encoded by other sequences in the same sample as well. This chain uses TRBV30 with TRBJ1-1; TRBD1 might be the D (5 bases). Germline V gene sequence: CDR1 GTSNPN, CDR2 SVGIG (reference sequence). The V end was cut by 1 base, the J end by 4 bases, with 7 bases between. This CDR3 is 12 amino acids long. The CDR3 spells CAWSETGTEAFF. The CDR3 bases are TGTGCCTGGAGTGAAACAGGCACTGAAGCTTTCTTT.

This sequence joins TRBV7-2 and TRBJ2-3, with D possibly matching TRBD1 (5 bases). Deletions cut 5 bases from V and 4 bases from J, with 22 bases between. From germline, CDR1 is SGHTA and CDR2 FQGNSA. The CDR3 loop spans 17 amino acids. For the CDR3, the DNA is TGTGCCAGCAGCCCCCAGGACATTTTCTTTAGGGCAGATACGCAGTATTTT. Translating it yields CASSPQDIFFRADTQYF.

The rearrangement links TRBV28 to TRBJ2-7; D remains unclear. The germline V gene encodes CDR1 MDHEN and CDR2 SYDVKM. The V and J ends lost 4 bases and 3 bases respectively, with 13 bases between them. This CDR3 comprises 14 residues. The CDR3 DNA follows: TGTGCCAGCAGTTCAAATGGGCCGTACTACGAGCAGTACTTC. Protein sequence: CASSSNGPYYEQYF.

V is TRBV6-5 and J is TRBJ2-2; 7 nucleotides agree with TRBD1. The germline gives CDR1 MNHEY, CDR2 SVGAGI. V lost 8 bases to trimming and J lost 2 bases; unmatched junction nucleotides: 5. The CDR3 runs to 14 residues. This CDR3 reads CASGTAPNTGELFF. In nucleotides, the CDR3 is TGTGCCAGCGGGACAGCCCCTAACACCGGGGAGCTGTTTTTT.

The V gene is TRBV19, the J gene TRBJ1-2; D perhaps matches TRBD1 (6 bases). The germline V and J ends were trimmed by 4 bases and 5 bases, with 11 bases remaining between them. The CDR3 spans 13 residues. Germline V gene lookup returns CDR1 LNHDA and CDR2 SQIVND (reference sequence). The CDR3: CASSKGTNYGYTF. The CDR3 region has the DNA TGTGCCAGTAGTAAGGGGACAAATTATGGCTACACCTTC. The full variable domain, completed using reference TRBV19 and TRBJ1-2, is DGGITQSPKYLFRKEGQNVTLSCEQNLNHDAMYWYRQDPGQGLRLIYYSQIVNDFQKGDIAEGYSVSREKKESFPLTVTSAQKNPTAFYLCASSKGTNYGYTFGSGTRLTVV.